This TCR beta chain was identified during a study of cytomegalovirus exposure and HLA in healthy donors. This clone appeared a single time. It was with 60 Vbeta and 13 Jbeta primers that the PCR ran. Produced via immunoSEQ multiplex PCR; TCRdb's table is partial and in-frame only. Of 55,000 to 80,000 clones in the sample, around 68% were seen once. This clonotype was sampled from a middle-aged man in good health and CMV-seropositive. Sequenced sample: PBMCs.

DNA for the CDR3: TGTGCCAGCAGTTCCGCGGGACTAGCGGTTTACGAGCAGTACTTC. This codes for CASSSAGLAVYEQYF. The gene calls are TRBV27 and TRBJ2-7; 11 positions agree with TRBD2. Per germline, CDR1 MNHEY and CDR2 SMNVEV (reference sequence). There are 15 residues in the CDR3. V lost 4 bases, J lost 4 bases, and 6 bases stayed unmatched.